The 7 T cell receptor beta chains reported below all come from one sample, sequenced in a study of blood T cell repertoires in COVID-19. TCRdb keeps only in-frame clones here, not all; method: immunoSEQ multiplex PCR. The table includes 70,000 to 90,000 clones, more than 60% detected once. The sample consisted of peripheral blood. These receptors were collected from a man aged 65 to 79 with acute or convalescent COVID-19.

This chain joins TRBV7-2 and TRBJ1-5; D gene uncertain. There are 12 residues in the CDR3. Trimming removed 4 bases at V and 6 bases at J, with 7 bases between. Germline V gene sequence: CDR1 SGHTA, CDR2 FQGNSA. This chain's CDR3 is CASSSTGQPQHF. CDR3 nucleotides: TGTGCCAGCAGCTCCACGGGTCAGCCCCAGCATTTT.

Only a few counts were recorded for this clone. The chain combines TRBV4-2 with TRBJ2-5; 11 positions agree with TRBD2. Germline lookup yields CDR1 LGHNA and CDR2 YNFKEQ. The CDR3 is 17 residues long. Trimming removed 0 bases from V and 3 bases from J; junction bases left unmatched: 6. The CDR3 DNA follows: TGTGCCAGCAGCCAAGATCCTAGCGGGGGGTCCGAAGAGACCCAGTACTTC. This codes for CASSQDPSGGSEETQYF.

The genes are TRBV28 and TRBJ1-1, with D possibly matching TRBD1 (5 bases). There are 13 residues in the CDR3. Germline lookup yields CDR1 MDHEN and CDR2 SYDVKM. Trimming pared 10 bases from V and 0 bases from J, leaving 12 bases between. CDR3 amino acids: CATKDNLNTEAFF. CDR3 bases: TGTGCCACCAAGGACAATTTGAACACTGAAGCTTTCTTT.

The chain carries TRBV7-2 and TRBJ1-2; D is ambiguous. CDR1 is SGHTA and CDR2 is FQGNSA in the germline V gene. This CDR3 is 14 amino acids long. Trimming shortened V by 1 base and J by 2 bases, and 8 bases separated the two germline ends. The CDR3 DNA follows: TGTGCCAGCAGCTTAGTCGCCGAGAACTATGGCTACACCTTC. Its translation: CASSLVAENYGYTF.

This rearrangement joins TRBV2 to TRBJ1-5; TRBD1 is a possible D gene (6 bases). Trimming stripped 4 bases from V and 3 bases from J, with 16 bases between. Germline V CDR1 and CDR2: SNHLY, FYNNEI. This CDR3 is built from 16 residues. CDR3 nucleotides: TGTGCCAGCAGTGGTGCAGGGGCGCTTAACAATCAGCCCCAGCATTTT. This encodes CASSGAGALNNQPQHF.

The chain uses TRBV9 and TRBJ1-1, with D possibly matching TRBD1 (6 bases). The CDR3 extends over 15 amino acids. Germline V gene lookup returns CDR1 SGDLS and CDR2 YYNGEE. The ends were cut back, 0 bases at V and 6 bases at J, with 15 bases in the middle. The CDR3 DNA is TGTGCCAGCAGCGTAGGGCAAGGGGGTTGGGCTGAAGCTTTCTTT. Encoded protein: CASSVGQGGWAEAFF.

The table lists this clone with a count of one. The V call is TRBV24-1, the J call TRBJ2-1; D might be TRBD2 (6 bases). With 6 bases removed from V and 6 bases from J, the gap between germline ends came to 17 bases. The CDR3 extends over 15 amino acids. Germline assignment: CDR1 KGHDR and CDR2 SFDVKD. The CDR3 here is CATSSPGGAGNEQFF. As DNA, the CDR3 is TGTGCCACCAGTTCCCCCGGAGGGGCAGGCAATGAGCAGTTCTTC.